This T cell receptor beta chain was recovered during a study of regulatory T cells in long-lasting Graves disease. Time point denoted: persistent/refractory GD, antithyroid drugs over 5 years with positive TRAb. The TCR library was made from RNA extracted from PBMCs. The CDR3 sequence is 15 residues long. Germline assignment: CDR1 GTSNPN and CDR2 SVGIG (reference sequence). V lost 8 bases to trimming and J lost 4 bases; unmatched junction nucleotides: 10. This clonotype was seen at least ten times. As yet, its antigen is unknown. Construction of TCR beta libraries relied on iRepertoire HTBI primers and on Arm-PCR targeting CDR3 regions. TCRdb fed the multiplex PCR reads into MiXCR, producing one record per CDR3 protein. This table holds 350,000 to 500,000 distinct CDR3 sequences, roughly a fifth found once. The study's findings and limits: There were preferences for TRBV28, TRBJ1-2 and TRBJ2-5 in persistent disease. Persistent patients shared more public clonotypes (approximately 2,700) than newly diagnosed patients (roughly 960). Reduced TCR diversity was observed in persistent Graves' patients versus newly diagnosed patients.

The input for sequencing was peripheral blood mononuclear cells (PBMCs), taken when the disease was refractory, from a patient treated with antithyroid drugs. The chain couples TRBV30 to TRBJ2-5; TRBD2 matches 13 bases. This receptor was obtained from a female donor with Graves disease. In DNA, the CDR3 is TGTGCCGCCTCTTTTGGACTAGCGGGAGTAGAGACCCAGTACTTC. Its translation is CAASFGLAGVETQYF.